This T cell receptor beta chain was profiled in a study of T cell responses to AZD1222 COVID-19 vaccine. Second-dose recipients at about 4 or about 12 weeks were treated as one pooled group. Note on this clone: Its antigen is still unknown.

Deletions cut 7 bases from V and 5 bases from J, with 8 bases between. The CDR3 length is 11 residues. The germline gives CDR1 LGHNT, CDR2 FRNRAP. Study outcomes and limitations: Clonal diversity may have been underestimated in mostly white British donors.

The method was immunoSEQ multiplex PCR; TCRdb's version includes in-frame clones alone and lacks a portion of them. The data hold about 90,000 clones, with around 89% observed a single time. The sequencing used peripheral blood, collected 28 days after the second AZD1222 dose. The TCR originated in an adult who received the AZD1222 COVID-19 vaccine. The V gene is TRBV12-5, the J gene TRBJ1-1; D not certain. The CDR3 loop reads CASAGWTEAFF. The CDR3 DNA reads as TGTGCTAGTGCCGGATGGACTGAAGCTTTCTTT.